The 26 T cell receptor beta chains below come from one sample, sequenced in a study of shared T cell receptors in the human thymus. Measured with immunoSEQ multiplex PCR; TCRdb has only the in-frame clones, and not every one. The sample has under 850,000 clones; 88% are singletons. The same data also went into a second study, on human thymus T cells.

What was sequenced was thymocytes. The origin of the receptors is a boy younger than two with a congenital heart defect.

This sequence joins TRBV7-6 and TRBJ1-5; a possible D gene is TRBD1 (5 bases). Trimming shortened V by 5 bases and J by 0 bases, and 20 bases separated the two germline ends. The CDR3 has 18 amino acids. The V gene's germline CDR1 is SGHVS and CDR2 FNYEAQ. CDR3 loop: CASSRIPSDRNSNQPQHF. The CDR3 DNA sequence: TGTGCCAGCAGCCGCATCCCCTCCGACAGAAATAGCAATCAGCCCCAGCATTTT.

The chain joins TRBV30 to TRBJ2-5, with D perhaps TRBD2 (6 bases). In germline, CDR1 is GTSNPN, CDR2 SVGIG (reference sequence). Trimming shortened V by 4 bases and J by 4 bases, and 16 bases separated the two germline ends. This CDR3 region has 14 residues. The CDR3 region is CAWTGDEQRETQYF. The CDR3 DNA sequence: TGTGCCTGGACGGGGGATGAACAGAGAGAGACCCAGTACTTC.

The chain carries TRBV5-1 and TRBJ2-1; TRBD1 might be the D (6 bases). The CDR3 is made up of 16 amino acids. Trimming shortened V by 0 bases and J by 4 bases, and 14 bases separated the two germline ends. CDR1 is SGHRS and CDR2 is YFSETQ in the germline V gene. The CDR3 loop reads CASSLEGELIYNEQFF. The CDR3 bases are TGCGCCAGCAGCTTGGAGGGGGAACTCATATACAATGAGCAGTTCTTC.

DNA of the CDR3: TGTGCCAGCAGGGGGGGACGGTATAGCAATCAGCCCCAGCATTTT. Its protein product is CASRGGRYSNQPQHF. The genes are TRBV6-1 and TRBJ1-5; D may be TRBD1 (5 bases). Germline V gives CDR1 MNHNS, CDR2 SASEGT. The CDR3 extends over 15 amino acids. The V gene lost 6 bases and the J gene lost 0 bases, with 12 bases spanning the gap.

This rearrangement joins TRBV15 to TRBJ2-7; D perhaps matches TRBD2 (7 bases). Germline V CDR1 and CDR2: LNHNV, YYDKDF (reference sequence). V was cut by 0 bases and J by 2 bases, with 11 bases left in between. The CDR3 contains 15 residues. CDR3 loop: CATSREGGAAYEQYF. The CDR3 DNA reads as TGTGCCACCAGCAGAGAAGGGGGGGCGGCCTACGAGCAGTACTTC.

The chain links TRBV10-3 to TRBJ2-1; no reliable D call. The V end lost 5 bases, the J end lost 7 bases, and 12 bases lay between the germline ends. The CDR3 length is 13 residues. Germline V gene sequence: CDR1 ENHRY, CDR2 SYGVKD. DNA of the CDR3: TGTGCCATCAGTCCGAGTAAGGAGAATGAGCAGTTCTTC. It codes for CAISPSKENEQFF.

The chain has TRBV30 and TRBJ1-2; no firm D call. V was cut by 3 bases and J by 4 bases, with 9 bases left in between. This CDR3 has 12 amino acids. Germline V lookup: CDR1 GTSNPN, CDR2 SVGIG (reference sequence). The CDR3 DNA sequence: TGTGCCTGGAGAATGAGCGTCTATGGCTACACCTTC. It codes for CAWRMSVYGYTF.

This chain uses TRBV4-1 with TRBJ2-1; TRBD2 aligns across 10 bases. Germline V gene data show CDR1 as MGHRA and CDR2 as YSYEKL. V lost 4 bases and J lost 4; bases outside the gene matches: 10. The CDR3 is made up of 17 amino acids. CDR3 nucleotide sequence: TGCGCCAGCAGCCCCCGATTAGCGGGAGGTTTGTACAATGAGCAGTTCTTC. Residues: CASSPRLAGGLYNEQFF.

This clone was picked up a small number of times. The chain employs TRBV6-1 and TRBJ2-7; D is unclear. The CDR3 loop spans 15 amino acids. The ends were cut back, 2 bases at V and 6 bases at J, with 17 bases in the middle. Germline V gene sequence: CDR1 MNHNS, CDR2 SASEGT. CDR3 sequence: CASSEWMKIGCEQYF. The CDR3 DNA reads TGTGCCAGCAGTGAATGGATGAAAATCGGGTGCGAGCAGTACTTC.

The chain couples TRBV19 to TRBJ2-4, with TRBD2 matching over 8 bases. Germline values: CDR1 LNHDA, CDR2 SQIVND (reference sequence). The CDR3 is 15 amino acids. J was trimmed by 6 bases and V by 7 bases; bases with no gene match: 11. The CDR3 DNA follows: TGTGCCAGTAACACCGGTTTGCTAGCGGGAAACATTCAGTACTTC. Its translation: CASNTGLLAGNIQYF.

The J gene is TRBJ2-3, the V gene TRBV12-5; 9 nucleotides agree with TRBD2. Germline V gives CDR1 LGHNT, CDR2 FRNRAP. CDR3 length: 19 amino acids. V lost 2 bases to trimming and J lost 6 bases; unmatched junction nucleotides: 18. CDR3: CASGLPSSRREGRLDTQYF. Written as DNA, the CDR3 is TGTGCTAGTGGTTTGCCCTCCTCGAGGCGGGAGGGCCGCTTGGATACGCAGTATTTT.

J is TRBJ1-2 and V is TRBV6-5, with TRBD1 as a possible D gene (5 bases). There are 12 residues in the CDR3. V lost 10 bases and J 4 bases, leaving 13 bases between the germline ends. Germline CDR1 MNHEY, CDR2 SVGAGI. The CDR3 coding sequence is TGTGCCACCCGGGGGGGGACCTATGGCTACACCTTC. It yields the protein CATRGGTYGYTF.

The chain is built from TRBV5-1 and TRBJ2-1; tentatively, D is TRBD1 (5 bases). V lost 4 bases and J 5 bases, leaving 25 bases between the germline ends. Looked up from germline, CDR1 is SGHRS and CDR2 is YFSETQ. The length of the CDR3 is 18 residues. The CDR3 bases are TGCGCCAGCAGCCCAACCCGCCCCCAGGGTACAGGTGACAATGAGCAGTTCTTC. This encodes CASSPTRPQGTGDNEQFF.

V gene TRBV4-1 combines with J gene TRBJ2-5; possible D gene TRBD2, 5 bases. V lost 0 bases and J 5 bases, leaving 13 bases between the germline ends. From germline, CDR1 is MGHRA and CDR2 YSYEKL. CDR3 length equals 15 residues. The CDR3 loop is CASSQDWLPGETQYF. The CDR3 coding sequence is TGCGCCAGCAGCCAAGATTGGCTACCGGGGGAGACCCAGTACTTC.

The rearrangement uses TRBV4-2 and TRBJ2-7; the match to TRBD2 covers 7 bases. The germline V gene encodes CDR1 LGHNA and CDR2 YNFKEQ. The CDR3 consists of 17 residues. With 4 bases clipped from V and 6 bases from J, the junction kept 18 bases outside the gene matches. CDR3 DNA: TGTGCCAGCAGCCCCCCGGTGCGGGGGAGGCAGTACGCCGAGCAGTACTTC. Translating it yields CASSPPVRGRQYAEQYF.

The rearrangement links TRBV14 to TRBJ2-1, with 10 bases lining up with TRBD2. This CDR3 has 15 residues. Germline trimming cut 3 bases from V and 3 bases from J; bases unmatched to any gene: 2. The germline V gene has CDR1 SGHDN and CDR2 FVKESK. The CDR3 DNA reads as TGTGCCAGCAGCCACAGACTAGCGGGCTACAATGAGCAGTTCTTC. Amino acids: CASSHRLAGYNEQFF.

CDR3: CASSPGRGHEQYF. The CDR3 DNA sequence: TGTGCCAGCAGCCCAGGTAGGGGCCACGAGCAGTACTTC. The V gene is TRBV13, the J gene TRBJ2-7; D may be TRBD1 (5 bases). Trimming took off 5 bases at V and 5 bases at J, with 13 bases between the two ends. The CDR3 spans 13 residues. Looked up from germline, CDR1 is PRHDT and CDR2 is FYEKMQ (reference sequence).

This rearrangement joins TRBV18 to TRBJ1-5; the match to TRBD1 covers 12 bases. The germline V gene encodes CDR1 KGHSH and CDR2 LQKENI. This CDR3 comprises 16 residues. V lost 5 bases and J lost 10; bases outside the gene matches: 12. CDR3: CASSMGQGALDTPQHF. The CDR3 DNA follows: TGTGCCAGCTCAATGGGACAGGGGGCCCTCGACACACCCCAGCATTTT.

The gene calls are TRBV4-3 and TRBJ2-3; TRBD2 agrees at 7 bases. Germline loops: CDR1 LGHNA, CDR2 YSLEER. Losses at the gene ends were 3 bases for V and 0 bases for J; bases not matched to a gene: 9. The CDR3 covers 17 residues. CDR3 DNA: TGCGCCAGCAGCCAGGACCCGCGGGAGCACAGCACAGATACGCAGTATTTT. The encoded protein is CASSQDPREHSTDTQYF.

The rearrangement uses TRBV4-1 and TRBJ2-1, with 10 bases lining up with TRBD2. The CDR3 extends over 14 amino acids. V lost 2 bases and J lost 8; bases outside the gene matches: 3. The germline CDR1 and CDR2 sequences are MGHRA and YSYEKL. The CDR3 coding sequence is TGCGCCAGCAGCCAACCTAGCGGGGGTTATGAGCAGTTCTTC. This sequence encodes CASSQPSGGYEQFF.

This chain uses TRBV7-2 with TRBJ2-7, with TRBD2 matching 9 bases. V gave up 3 bases and J gave up 2 bases; unmatched junction bases: 14. The CDR3 runs 18 residues. Germline V gives CDR1 SGHTA, CDR2 FQGNSA. The CDR3 nucleotides read TGTGCCAGCAGCTTCAGTGTCAGACTAGCGGACCCTACCTACGAGCAGTACTTC. This translates into CASSFSVRLADPTYEQYF.

The V and J genes are TRBV7-9 and TRBJ2-7; the match to TRBD2 covers 9 bases. V dropped 3 bases and J dropped 0; count of bases not matched to a gene: 3. CDR3 length: 15 residues. Looked up from germline, CDR1 is SEHNR and CDR2 is FQNEAQ (reference sequence). CDR3 in DNA: TGTGCCAGCAGCTTTAGCGGGAGCCCCTCCTACGAGCAGTACTTC. This sequence encodes CASSFSGSPSYEQYF.

The V and J genes are TRBV14 and TRBJ2-1; the match to TRBD2 covers 7 bases. The V and J ends lost 0 bases and 0 bases, in that order; junction bases with no gene match: 8. The germline V gene encodes CDR1 SGHDN and CDR2 FVKESK. This CDR3 region has 18 residues. CDR3 in amino acids: CASSQDLEGGASYNEQFF. Written as DNA, the CDR3 is TGTGCCAGCAGCCAAGATTTGGAGGGAGGGGCCTCCTACAATGAGCAGTTCTTC.

The chain has TRBV9 and TRBJ2-5; D gene ambiguous. Trimming cost V 0 bases and J 2 bases, with 14 bases left between them. Germline values: CDR1 SGDLS, CDR2 YYNGEE. This CDR3 is built from 16 residues. CDR3 DNA: TGTGCCAGCAGCGTAGGAGAACCTACTTATCAAGAGACCCAGTACTTC. It codes for CASSVGEPTYQETQYF.

The chain links TRBV25-1 to TRBJ1-1; 10 bases line up with TRBD1. This CDR3 has 16 residues. V was clipped by 3 bases and J by 6 bases; unmatched bases: 10. Germline V gene data show CDR1 as MGHDK and CDR2 as SYGVNS. The CDR3: CASSERDRGRGAEAFF. CDR3 DNA sequence: TGTGCCAGCAGTGAGAGGGACAGGGGCCGTGGGGCTGAAGCTTTCTTT.

The V gene is TRBV6-1, the J gene TRBJ2-3, with 11 bases aligning to TRBD2. The CDR3 is 16 amino acids. Germline lookup yields CDR1 MNHNS and CDR2 SASEGT. V was clipped by 4 bases and J by 2 bases; unmatched bases: 5. CDR3 residues: CASSGNSGRATDTQYF. As DNA, the CDR3 is TGTGCCAGCAGTGGGAATAGCGGGAGGGCCACAGATACGCAGTATTTT.